The T cell receptor (beta chain) described here comes from a study of blood T cell repertoires in COVID-19. The wider study: From the United States, Italy and Spain came samples of acute and convalescent COVID-19. Nucleic acid was either cDNA or gDNA, and it came from T cells, B-cell-depleted T cells, or PBMCs.

Measured with immunoSEQ multiplex PCR; TCRdb has only the in-frame clones, and not every one. The profile shows hundreds of thousands of clones, about four fifths of them singletons. Sequenced material: PBMCs or T cells enriched from blood (not recorded which). This sequence originates from a woman aged 35 to 49 who had been exposed to COVID-19.

DNA of the CDR3: TGTGCCAGCAGAGGAGGTGGTAGCGGGGGGGCCGCAGAGACCCAGTACTTC. Its translation: CASRGGGSGGAAETQYF. The V gene is TRBV11-2, the J gene TRBJ2-5, with TRBD2 identical over 11 bases. Germline CDR1 is SGHAT and CDR2 is FQNNGV. The CDR3 extends over 17 amino acids. J lost 4 bases, V lost 6 bases, and 13 bases had no gene match. Supplemented by reference TRBV11-2 and TRBJ2-5, the full variable domain reads EAGVAQSPRYKIIEKRQSVAFWCNPISGHATLYWYQQILGQGPKLLIQFQNNGVVDDSQLPKDRFSAERLKGVDSTLKIQPAKLEDSAVYLCASRGGGSGGAAETQYFGPGTRLLVL.